This T cell receptor (beta chain) was profiled in a study of tumor and adjacent non-tumor tissue in lung cancer. At the level of the study: Aged about 31 to 80 years, patients included nine to ten men and a few women with stage I to III disease. Samples averaged around 4 million productive TCRbeta reads each. Whole-study findings and limits: Compared with tumor, normal lung showed significantly lower TCR diversity. Normal lung showed higher cumulative top 100 clone frequency than tumor.

The library came from three nested PCR rounds adapted from ARM-PCR protocols. One entry per CDR3 protein, called by TCRdb with MiXCR from the multiplex PCR reads. The sample has fewer than 120,000 distinct CDR3 sequences, approximately 80% seen once. In germline, CDR1 is SGHNT, CDR2 YYREEE (reference sequence). There are 17 residues in the CDR3. The template was RNA from unsorted bulk tissue. Remarks on this clonotype: What it binds is not known. The junction differs from germline at one of its ends, possibly a read error.

The sequenced sample was lung tumor tissue. The chain couples TRBV5-4 to TRBJ2-1; 11 nucleotides match TRBD2. The sequence was obtained from a man between 65 and 85 years old with non-small cell lung cancer. CDR3 bases: TGTGTCAGCAGCTACGGACTAGCGGGTTACTCCTACAATGAGCGGTTCTTC. This gives the protein CVSSYGLAGYSYNERFF. Full variable domain (remainder filled in from reference TRBV5-4 and TRBJ2-1): ETGVTQSPTHLIKTRGQQVTLRCSSQSGHNTVSWYQQALGQGPQFIFQYYREEENGRGNFPPRFSGLQFPNYSSELNVNALELDDSALYLCVSSYGLAGYSYNERFFGPGTRLTVL.